These 20 T cell receptor beta chains were all obtained from the same sample, sequenced in a study of T cells in Graves' hyperthyroidism and ophthalmopathy. Regions amplified from RNA transcripts were the TCR beta CDR3 regions. Primed by the HTBI set, a first-round RT-PCR was run on the TCR CDR3. MiXCR, applied by TCRdb to the multiplex PCR reads, yields one record per CDR3 protein. The sample holds hundreds of thousands of distinct CDR3 sequences, over 12% seen once. Source material: blood. These receptors were collected from a woman aged 40 to 50 with Graves' ophthalmopathy.

The CDR3 reads CASSYLRNQETQYF. The CDR3 DNA reads TGTGCCAGCAGTTACTTAAGGAACCAAGAGACCCAGTACTTC. This sequence joins TRBV6-2 or TRBV6-3 and TRBJ2-5; no firm D call. Per germline, CDR1 MNHEY and CDR2 SVGEGT. CDR3 length: 14 residues. V was cut by 1 base and J by 0 bases, with 6 bases left in between.

This clonotype has at least ten counts. The V gene is TRBV5-1, the J gene TRBJ2-7; D assignment may be TRBD1 or TRBD2 (5 bases each). Germline V lookup: CDR1 SGHRS, CDR2 YFSETQ. The CDR3 consists of 12 residues. V lost 3 bases and J lost 7, with 11 bases in between. CDR3 sequence (DNA): TGCGCCAGCAGCTCGGGACCGAGTGAGCAGTACTTC. It translates to CASSSGPSEQYF.

This clonotype was seen ten or more times. The chain has TRBV7-8 and TRBJ1-5; 12 bases are shared with TRBD1. The germline V gene has CDR1 SGHVS and CDR2 FQNEAQ. This CDR3 comprises 17 residues. V gave up 0 bases and J gave up 5 bases; unmatched junction bases: 5. The CDR3 spells CASSLAGTGGRDQPQHF. The CDR3 bases are TGTGCCAGCAGCTTAGCGGGGACAGGGGGCAGGGATCAGCCCCAGCATTTT.

Ten or more counts support this clonotype. The gene calls are TRBV6-5 and TRBJ2-7; tentative D call: TRBD2 (5 bases). The V gene's germline CDR1 is MNHEY and CDR2 SVGAGI. V was pared by 4 bases and J by 6 bases, with 19 bases between. This CDR3 is 15 amino acids long. CDR3 in DNA: TGTGCCAGCAGTTCCCACAGTTCCGGGATGGGCGAGCAGTACTTC. Translation gives CASSSHSSGMGEQYF.

This clonotype was observed many times. The chain has TRBV20-1 and TRBJ2-7, with TRBD2 as a possible D gene (6 bases). V gave up 0 bases and J gave up 2 bases, with 11 bases separating them. CDR1 and CDR2 from the germline V gene are DFQATT and SNEGSKA (reference sequence). The CDR3 is 14 amino acids. The CDR3 protein is CSAREGGDTYEQYF. The CDR3 DNA follows: TGCAGTGCTAGAGAGGGCGGGGATACCTACGAGCAGTACTTC.

This clonotype was recorded at least ten times. The rearrangement links TRBV28 to TRBJ2-7; the D is unclear. The CDR3 is made up of 13 amino acids. V lost 7 bases to trimming and J lost 0 bases, with 10 bases between them. Per germline, CDR1 MDHEN and CDR2 SYDVKM. The CDR3 nucleotides read TGTGCCAGCACCGAAGACCTCTCCTACGAGCAGTACTTC. Translated, it gives CASTEDLSYEQYF.

This clonotype was seen a handful of times. This rearrangement joins TRBV30 to TRBJ1-1; D might be TRBD1 (6 bases). The V gene lost 2 bases and the J gene lost 2 bases, with 9 bases spanning the gap. CDR3 size: 13 residues. Per germline, CDR1 GTSNPN and CDR2 SVGIG (reference sequence). CDR3 sequence reads: CAWSLQGNTEAFF. Here the CDR3 DNA reads TGTGCCTGGAGTTTACAGGGAAACACTGAAGCTTTCTTT. The variable domain in full, completed from reference TRBV30 and TRBJ1-1, reads SQTIHQWPATLVQPVGSPLSLECTVEGTSNPNLYWYRQAAGRGLQLLFYSVGIGQISSEVPQNLSASRPQDRQFILSSKKLLLSDSGFYLCAWSLQGNTEAFFGQGTRLTVV.

The chain links TRBV2 to TRBJ2-7; TRBD2 matches at 7 bases. The CDR3 has 15 residues. The junction had 10 bases not matched to a gene; V was cut back by 5 bases and J by 3 bases. Germline V CDR1 and CDR2: SNHLY, FYNNEI. The CDR3 reads CASSTREDGFYEQYF. CDR3 in DNA: TGTGCCAGCAGTACCCGGGAGGACGGATTCTACGAGCAGTACTTC.

This clonotype was seen many times. This chain uses TRBV28 with TRBJ1-2, with D possibly matching TRBD1 (6 bases). Trimming stripped 2 bases from V and 5 bases from J, with 15 bases between. CDR1 and CDR2 from the germline V gene are MDHEN and SYDVKM. This CDR3 is built from 15 residues. The CDR3 is CASSLAGARGYGYTF. CDR3 coding DNA: TGTGCCAGCAGTTTAGCGGGGGCGCGAGGGTATGGCTACACCTTC.

This clonotype turned up a few times. The chain has TRBV18 and TRBJ2-2; D not resolved. Germline V CDR1 and CDR2: KGHSH, LQKENI. Trimming took off 4 bases at V and 3 bases at J, with 15 bases between the two ends. The CDR3 runs 16 residues. The chain's CDR3 is CASSQGNSGDTGELFF. In DNA form, the CDR3 reads TGTGCCAGCTCACAAGGAAACAGTGGGGACACCGGGGAGCTGTTTTTT.

This clonotype has a count of ten or more. The rearrangement uses TRBV29-1 and TRBJ1-1; D call uncertain. Germline CDR1 and CDR2: SQVTM and ANQGSEA. This CDR3 is built from 13 residues. With 5 bases removed from V and 7 bases from J, the gap between germline ends came to 17 bases. CDR3 sequence reads: CSVRWTVDFEAFF. CDR3 DNA: TGCAGCGTTAGATGGACCGTTGATTTTGAAGCTTTCTTT.

This clonotype was picked up many times. The V gene is TRBV28, the J gene TRBJ2-2; D not resolved. V dropped 3 bases and J dropped 7 bases, with 9 bases sitting between them. CDR1 MDHEN and CDR2 SYDVKM come from the germline V gene. The CDR3 covers 13 residues. The chain's CDR3 is CASSLRLNGELFF. DNA for the CDR3: TGTGCCAGCAGTTTGAGGTTAAACGGGGAGCTGTTTTTT.

The sample holds many counts of this clonotype. V is TRBV2 and J is TRBJ2-2; tentatively, D is TRBD1 (6 bases). The V gene lost 2 bases and the J gene lost 7 bases, with 14 bases spanning the gap. Germline lookup yields CDR1 SNHLY and CDR2 FYNNEI. CDR3 size: 15 residues. CDR3: CASSEQGPRSGELFF. In nucleotides, the CDR3 is TGTGCCAGCAGTGAACAGGGGCCAAGGAGCGGGGAGCTGTTTTTT.

This clonotype was counted many times. This chain joins TRBV12-5 and TRBJ2-5; D gene uncertain. Germline V lookup: CDR1 LGHNT, CDR2 FRNRAP. V was cut by 6 bases and J by 2 bases, with 10 bases left in between. The CDR3 runs to 13 residues. The CDR3 coding sequence is TGTGCTAGTGGCTCATGGGGACAAGAGACCCAGTACTTC. Translated, it gives CASGSWGQETQYF.

This clonotype was recorded at least ten times. The rearrangement joins TRBV7-8 to TRBJ1-1; D call uncertain. Germline CDR1 reads SGHVS; CDR2 reads FQNEAQ. This CDR3 is built from 13 residues. The ends were cut back, 2 bases at V and 3 bases at J, with 7 bases in the middle. CDR3 nucleotides: TGTGCCAGCAGCTTACAGCAGGACACTGAAGCTTTCTTT. It is translated as CASSLQQDTEAFF.

This clonotype has ten or more counts. V usage is TRBV20-1 and J usage is TRBJ1-2; D is unclear. This CDR3 is built from 12 residues. In germline, CDR1 is DFQATT, CDR2 SNEGSKA (reference sequence). The germline V and J ends were trimmed by 2 bases and 5 bases, with 9 bases remaining between them. CDR3 loop: CSARPGSYGYTF. The CDR3 region has the DNA TGCAGTGCTAGACCAGGATCATATGGCTACACCTTC.

This clonotype was recorded many times. CDR3 nucleotides: TGCAGCGTTGTTCTCGCGGGGGAGCAGTACTTC. Translation gives CSVVLAGEQYF. The gene calls are TRBV29-1 and TRBJ2-7; weak D call: TRBD2 (6 bases). Trimming removed 4 bases at V and 7 bases at J, with 11 bases between. The germline gives CDR1 SQVTM, CDR2 ANQGSEA. CDR3 size: 11 residues.

This clonotype appeared many times. The V gene is TRBV14, the J gene TRBJ1-1; D is ambiguous. The CDR3 length is 15 residues. CDR1 and CDR2 from the germline V gene are SGHDN and FVKESK. The V gene lost 5 bases and the J gene lost 5 bases, with 18 bases spanning the gap. In DNA form, the CDR3 reads TGTGCCAGCAGCTTGAGTGGCGTAGGAGGGACTGAAGCTTTCTTT. Translation: CASSLSGVGGTEAFF.

This clonotype has ten or more counts. J is TRBJ1-1 and V is TRBV27, with TRBD1 matching 10 bases. V lost 5 bases, J lost 8 bases, and 8 bases stayed unmatched. Per the germline V gene, CDR1 is MNHEY and CDR2 is SMNVEV (reference sequence). This CDR3 comprises 14 residues. CDR3 DNA: TGTGCCAGCAGTAGCGACAGGGGGCGAGCGGAAGCTTTCTTT. It codes for CASSSDRGRAEAFF.

This clonotype was detected many times. The CDR3 sequence is CASSPSRDRGHEQYF. CDR3 in DNA: TGTGCCAGCAGTCCTAGCCGGGACAGGGGACACGAGCAGTACTTC. The rearrangement joins TRBV12-3 or TRBV12-4 to TRBJ2-7, with 10 bases fitting TRBD1. The ends lost 5 bases at V and 5 bases at J; junction bases unmatched: 9. The CDR3 has 15 amino acids.